The clone carrying this T cell receptor beta chain was seen ten or more times. MiXCR was run by TCRdb on the RT-PCR reads, yielding one entry per CDR3 protein. The sample contains 7,500 to 10,000 distinct CDR3 sequences, more than 4.5% of which appear only once. This specimen belongs to a study of patients and donors after allogeneic stem cell transplantation. The CDR3 spans 18 residues. Trimming stripped 1 base from V and 2 bases from J, with 18 bases between. Germline V gene lookup returns CDR1 MDHEN and CDR2 SYDVKM. The sample consisted of blood, either unsorted or a sorted T cell fraction (not recorded which). The origin of this receptor is a human donor who was either an allogeneic HSCT recipient or a stem cell or donor lymphocyte infusion donor (not recorded which). It is not recorded whose cells these are; they may come from a transplant donor. The V and J genes are TRBV28 and TRBJ1-3; D is perhaps TRBD1 (6 bases). Here the CDR3 reads CASSLFWWQGPPGNTIYF. The CDR3 DNA reads TGTGCCAGCAGTTTATTTTGGTGGCAGGGGCCCCCTGGAAACACCATATATTTT.